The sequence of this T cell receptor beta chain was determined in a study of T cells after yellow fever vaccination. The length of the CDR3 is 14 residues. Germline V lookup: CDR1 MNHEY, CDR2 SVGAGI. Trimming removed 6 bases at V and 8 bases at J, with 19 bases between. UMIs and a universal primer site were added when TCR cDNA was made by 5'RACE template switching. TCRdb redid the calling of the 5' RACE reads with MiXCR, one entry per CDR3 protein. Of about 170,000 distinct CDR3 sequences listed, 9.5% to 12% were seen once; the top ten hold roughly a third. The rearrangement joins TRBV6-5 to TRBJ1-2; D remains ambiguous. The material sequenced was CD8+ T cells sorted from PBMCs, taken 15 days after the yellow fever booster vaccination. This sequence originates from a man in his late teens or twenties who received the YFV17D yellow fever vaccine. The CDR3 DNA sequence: TGTGCCAGCAGCCGGAACCCAGTCACGAGGGGCTACACCTTC. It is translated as CASSRNPVTRGYTF.